A single sample is the source of the 30 T cell receptor beta chains below, sequenced in a study of blood T cell repertoires in COVID-19. Sequenced by immunoSEQ multiplex PCR; TCRdb stores in-frame clones only, minus some. The sample has around 280,000 clones; 70% to 90% are singletons. Input material: peripheral blood. Receptors were obtained from a man in his 70s with acute or convalescent COVID-19.

This clone was seen once. The rearrangement links TRBV6-5 to TRBJ2-7; 13 bases match TRBD2. The CDR3 runs 15 residues. V dropped 5 bases and J dropped 4; count of bases not matched to a gene: 5. Germline V gene data show CDR1 as MNHEY and CDR2 as SVGAGI. CDR3: CASSRTSGSLYEQYF. CDR3 coding DNA: TGTGCCAGCAGTCGGACTAGCGGGAGTCTTTACGAGCAGTACTTC.

A note on this clone: Germline is not matched at one junction end, which may reflect a read error. This chain links TRBV3-1 (or the pseudogene TRBV3-2) with TRBJ1-2, with 10 bases lining up with TRBD1. The CDR3 has 16 residues. From germline, CDR1 is LGHDT and CDR2 YNNKEL (reference sequence). CDR3 nucleotide sequence: TGTGCCAGCGGCCACCATTCGGGACAGGGGATTCGTGGCTACACCTTC. It is translated as CASGHHSGQGIRGYTF.

The chain employs TRBV2 and TRBJ2-7; 7 bases map to TRBD1. Germline V gives CDR1 SNHLY, CDR2 FYNNEI. V gave up 8 bases and J gave up 3 bases; unmatched junction bases: 10. The CDR3 has 14 residues. The CDR3, as DNA: TGTGCCAGCCAGTCCGGGACAGCCAGCTACGAGCAGTACTTC. Amino acid sequence: CASQSGTASYEQYF.

This clone was seen only a few times. The chain combines TRBV19 with TRBJ1-1; D is unresolved. Trimming pared 3 bases from V and 1 base from J, leaving 3 bases between. Germline CDR1 and CDR2: LNHDA and SQIVND (reference sequence). The CDR3 is 12 residues long. The CDR3 nucleotides read TGTGCCAGTAGTATCCGGAACACTGAAGCTTTCTTT. Encoded protein: CASSIRNTEAFF.

The chain couples TRBV19 to TRBJ1-5; tentative D call: TRBD1 (5 bases). The CDR3 is made up of 15 amino acids. CDR1 and CDR2 (germline): LNHDA, SQIVND (reference sequence). The V gene lost 4 bases and the J gene lost 2 bases, with 12 bases spanning the gap. In nucleotides, the CDR3 is TGTGCCAGTAGTACGCCGCAGGGCGGCAATCAGCCCCAGCATTTT. Its protein product is CASSTPQGGNQPQHF.

J is TRBJ2-5 and V is TRBV4-3, with 8 bases that match TRBD1. Germline assignment: CDR1 LGHNA and CDR2 YSLEER. This CDR3 comprises 15 residues. The J segment lost 5 bases and the V segment lost 4 bases, leaving 9 bases of the junction unmatched. The CDR3 region is CASSPRGQIGETQYF. The CDR3 DNA reads TGCGCCAGCAGCCCCAGGGGGCAGATAGGGGAGACCCAGTACTTC.

The chain has TRBV7-9 and TRBJ2-3; 8 bases are shared with TRBD2. With 6 bases clipped from V and 0 bases from J, the junction kept 5 bases outside the gene matches. Germline V gene data show CDR1 as SEHNR and CDR2 as FQNEAQ (reference sequence). The CDR3 spans 15 residues. The CDR3 region has the DNA TGTGCCAGCAGTCCTCTAGCGGGTAGCACAGATACGCAGTATTTT. Its protein is CASSPLAGSTDTQYF.

The J gene is TRBJ2-1, the V gene TRBV7-9; D is perhaps TRBD2 (5 bases). Trimming shortened V by 5 bases and J by 8 bases, and 13 bases separated the two germline ends. CDR3 length: 13 residues. Germline lookup yields CDR1 SEHNR and CDR2 FQNEAQ (reference sequence). CDR3: CASSTGSADEQFF. The CDR3 DNA reads as TGTGCCAGCAGCACGGGATCAGCCGATGAGCAGTTCTTC.

This clone was detected once. The chain uses TRBV6-6 and TRBJ1-5; D gene ambiguous. Germline values: CDR1 MNHNY, CDR2 SVGAGI (reference sequence). V lost 6 bases, J lost 0 bases, and 12 bases lay in between. The length of the CDR3 is 15 residues. The chain's CDR3 is CASSPTPVSNQPQHF. CDR3 nucleotide sequence: TGTGCCAGCAGCCCAACACCAGTTAGCAATCAGCCCCAGCATTTT.

V and J are TRBV3-1 (or the pseudogene TRBV3-2) and TRBJ1-2; TRBD1 matches at 9 bases. The CDR3 has 13 residues. J lost 4 bases, V lost 8 bases, and 5 bases had no gene match. CDR1 is LGHDT, CDR2 YNNKEL, per germline (reference sequence). CDR3 protein: CASGTGPGYGYTF. CDR3 coding DNA: TGTGCCAGCGGGACAGGGCCCGGCTATGGCTACACCTTC.

The chain uses TRBV18 and TRBJ1-1; 7 bases are shared with TRBD1. The length of the CDR3 is 14 residues. V gave up 0 bases and J gave up 10 bases; unmatched junction bases: 8. Germline assignment: CDR1 KGHSH and CDR2 LQKENI. CDR3 bases: TGTGCCAGCTCACCACCGGGACGGGCAGGGGGAGCTTTCTTT. This translates into CASSPPGRAGGAFF. The complete variable domain, with remaining parts taken from reference TRBV18 and TRBJ1-1, reads NAGVMQNPRHLVRRRGQEARLRCSPMKGHSHVYWYRQLPEEGLKFMVYLQKENIIDESGMPKERFSAEFPKEGPSILRIQQVVRGDSAAYFCASSPPGRAGGAFFGQGTRLTVV.

V usage is TRBV12-3 or TRBV12-4 and J usage is TRBJ1-5; D perhaps matches TRBD1 (5 bases). V was shortened by 5 bases and J by 5 bases, with 10 bases between the two germline ends. The CDR3 has 13 residues. DNA of the CDR3: TGTGCCAGCAGTGTGACAGACTATCAGCCCCAGCATTTT. It codes for CASSVTDYQPQHF.

V gene TRBV19 combines with J gene TRBJ1-6; D might be TRBD1 (5 bases). Germline CDR1 and CDR2: LNHDA and SQIVND (reference sequence). V was pared by 10 bases and J by 0 bases, with 13 bases between. The CDR3 is made up of 15 amino acids. Here the CDR3 reads CATRQLSSYNSPLHF. The CDR3 region has the DNA TGTGCCACTCGACAGTTAAGCTCCTATAATTCACCCCTCCACTTT. Filled out from reference TRBV19 and TRBJ1-6, the complete variable domain reads DGGITQSPKYLFRKEGQNVTLSCEQNLNHDAMYWYRQDPGQGLRLIYYSQIVNDFQKGDIAEGYSVSREKKESFPLTVTSAQKNPTAFYLCATRQLSSYNSPLHFGNGTRLTVT.

The genes are TRBV6-5 and TRBJ2-1; TRBD2 matches 10 bases. CDR3 length: 16 amino acids. The germline gives CDR1 MNHEY, CDR2 SVGAGI. The junction had 4 bases not matched to a gene; V was cut back by 4 bases and J by 1 base. DNA of the CDR3: TGTGCCAGCAGTTCGGGACTAGCGAGATCCTACAATGAGCAGTTCTTC. Translation gives CASSSGLARSYNEQFF.

The rearrangement links TRBV6-5 to TRBJ2-7; maybe TRBD2 (6 bases). V lost 6 bases to trimming and J lost 11 bases, with 26 bases between them. The CDR3 covers 15 residues. The germline CDR1 and CDR2 sequences are MNHEY and SVGAGI. DNA of the CDR3: TGTGCCAGCAGGTCACCCCAGCTACTAGCTGAGAGGGAGTACTTC. Translating it yields CASRSPQLLAEREYF.

The rearrangement uses TRBV4-3 and TRBJ2-5, with 12 nucleotides matching TRBD2. The CDR3 has 17 residues. Germline CDR1 LGHNA, CDR2 YSLEER. V was pared by 4 bases and J by 5 bases, with 11 bases of the junction left unmatched. The CDR3 DNA sequence: TGCGCCAGCAGCCCTAGAGTACTAGCGGGAGGAGGTGAGACCCAGTACTTC. It translates to CASSPRVLAGGGETQYF.

This rearrangement joins TRBV7-9 to TRBJ2-7; tentatively, D is TRBD2 (5 bases). The CDR3 covers 17 residues. Germline lookup yields CDR1 SEHNR and CDR2 FQNEAQ (reference sequence). The V end was cut by 4 bases, the J end by 3 bases, with 22 bases between. The CDR3 reads CASSSPGVSLAFYEQYF. CDR3 nucleotide sequence: TGTGCCAGCAGCTCACCCGGGGTCAGTTTGGCTTTCTACGAGCAGTACTTC.

The chain combines TRBV28 with TRBJ1-4, with TRBD1 matching 7 bases. CDR1 and CDR2 from the germline V gene are MDHEN and SYDVKM. V dropped 5 bases and J dropped 4; count of bases not matched to a gene: 4. The length of the CDR3 is 14 residues. CDR3 coding DNA: TGTGCCAGCAGTAGCCGACAGGGTAATGAAAAACTGTTTTTT. Residues: CASSSRQGNEKLFF.

V is TRBV28 and J is TRBJ1-6; D ambiguous. The germline V gene has CDR1 MDHEN and CDR2 SYDVKM. The length of the CDR3 is 15 residues. V was trimmed by 4 bases and J by 7 bases, leaving 14 bases between them. As DNA, the CDR3 is TGTGCCAGCAGTTCTACTCAGGCTGACAATTCACCCCTCCACTTT. Translating gives CASSSTQADNSPLHF.

V and J are TRBV5-8 and TRBJ1-2, with D possibly being TRBD1 (5 bases). V shed 5 bases and J shed 2 bases, with 13 bases lying between them. The CDR3 is 14 residues long. Germline V lookup: CDR1 SGHTS, CDR2 YDEGEE. The CDR3 nucleotides read TGTGCCAGCAGATCCCGCAGACAGAACTATGGCTACACCTTC. Translation: CASRSRRQNYGYTF.

The J gene is TRBJ1-2, the V gene TRBV28; no firm D call. Trimming shortened V by 3 bases and J by 2 bases, and 13 bases separated the two germline ends. This CDR3 region has 15 residues. Germline V gene lookup returns CDR1 MDHEN and CDR2 SYDVKM. The chain's CDR3 is CASSLFGRLNYGYTF. DNA of the CDR3: TGTGCCAGCAGTTTGTTTGGCAGGTTGAACTATGGCTACACCTTC.

This chain connects TRBV5-4 to TRBJ1-1, with a possible D match to TRBD1 (5 bases). Looked up from germline, CDR1 is SGHNT and CDR2 is YYREEE (reference sequence). The CDR3 has 16 residues. Trimming pared 4 bases from V and 5 bases from J, leaving 21 bases between. CDR3 loop: CASSPGGASGRTEAFF. The DNA of the CDR3 is TGTGCCAGCAGCCCCGGCGGGGCTTCAGGTCGGACTGAAGCTTTCTTT. The full variable domain, with the rest looked up from reference TRBV5-4 and TRBJ1-1, is ETGVTQSPTHLIKTRGQQVTLRCSSQSGHNTVSWYQQALGQGPQFIFQYYREEENGRGNFPPRFSGLQFPNYSSELNVNALELDDSALYLCASSPGGASGRTEAFFGQGTRLTVV.

The chain has TRBV7-2 and TRBJ1-5, with D uncertain. The germline CDR1 and CDR2 sequences are SGHTA and FQGNSA. The CDR3 consists of 15 residues. V lost 3 bases and J lost 4, with 13 bases in between. The CDR3 spells CASSLVGVRNQPQHF. The CDR3 DNA reads TGTGCCAGCAGCTTGGTGGGAGTTAGGAATCAGCCCCAGCATTTT.

This chain connects TRBV28 to TRBJ1-5; TRBD1 is a possible D gene (5 bases). The CDR3 loop spans 12 amino acids. V was cut by 2 bases and J by 9 bases, with 8 bases left in between. The germline CDR1 and CDR2 sequences are MDHEN and SYDVKM. For the CDR3, the DNA is TGTGCCAGCAGTTTAGGGGGGAGGCCCCAGCATTTT. Its translation is CASSLGGRPQHF.

There are a few counts of this clone. The sample contains more than one DNA sequence encoding this CDR3. This chain connects TRBV28 to TRBJ1-2; 7 nucleotides align to TRBD1. Trimming took 6 bases from V and 2 from J; bases not matched to a gene: 3. Germline V lookup: CDR1 MDHEN, CDR2 SYDVKM. CDR3 length: 13 residues. The DNA for the CDR3 is TGTGCCAGCAGCCTGACAGGGAACTATGGCTACACCTTC. As protein: CASSLTGNYGYTF.

This chain uses TRBV5-4 with TRBJ2-3, with TRBD1 matching over 7 bases. The germline gives CDR1 SGHNT, CDR2 YYREEE (reference sequence). The V segment lost 4 bases and the J segment 3 bases; nucleotides outside the gene matches: 11. The CDR3 extends over 16 amino acids. The DNA for the CDR3 is TGTGCCAGCAGCCCCCGGACAGGAAGGACGACAGATACGCAGTATTTT. Encoded protein: CASSPRTGRTTDTQYF.

The chain combines TRBV10-3 with TRBJ2-7, with 9 bases fitting TRBD1. This CDR3 contains 14 residues. V shed 4 bases, J shed 6 bases, and the junction held 7 bases outside the gene matches. The germline CDR1 and CDR2 sequences are ENHRY and SYGVKD. The CDR3 spells CAISAGQGSPEQYF. CDR3 DNA sequence: TGTGCCATCAGTGCGGGACAGGGTAGCCCCGAGCAGTACTTC.

This clone occurred once. This rearrangement joins TRBV3-1 (or the pseudogene TRBV3-2) to TRBJ2-1; 7 bases map to TRBD2. Germline V CDR1 and CDR2: LGHDT, YNNKEL (reference sequence). Losses at the gene ends were 2 bases for V and 7 bases for J; bases not matched to a gene: 17. This CDR3 has 18 residues. The CDR3 DNA sequence: TGTGCCAGCAGCCAAAGGGCTAAGGTGGGGGGGTGGTGGAATGAGCAGTTCTTC. The encoded protein is CASSQRAKVGGWWNEQFF.

The rearrangement uses TRBV13 and TRBJ1-4, with D perhaps TRBD1 (6 bases). Trimming removed 3 bases at V and 3 bases at J, with 8 bases between. CDR1 is PRHDT, CDR2 FYEKMQ, per germline (reference sequence). The CDR3 is 14 residues long. This CDR3 is CASSFRGPNEKLFF. CDR3 in DNA: TGTGCCAGCAGCTTCAGGGGTCCTAATGAAAAACTGTTTTTT.

The gene calls are TRBV5-4 and TRBJ2-5; D unclear. V was pared by 1 base and J by 0 bases, with 7 bases between. The CDR3 totals 14 residues. CDR1 SGHNT and CDR2 YYREEE come from the germline V gene (reference sequence). The chain's CDR3 is CASSLTVNQETQYF. The CDR3 region has the DNA TGTGCCAGCAGCTTGACAGTCAACCAAGAGACCCAGTACTTC.